These 32 T cell receptor beta chains originate from one sample sequenced in a study of T-cell memory formation after mild COVID-19. TCRdb used MiXCR to reprocess the 5' RACE reads, holding one entry per CDR3 protein. The sample has some 150,000 distinct CDR3 sequences; about 25% are singletons. The sample was PBMCs or a T cell subset sorted from them (not recorded which). Receptor source: an adult woman who had mild COVID-19 (a few samples of this study predate the infection). Cell type and time point are not known.

This clonotype was detected a few times. The genes are TRBV7-6 and TRBJ2-7, with D maybe TRBD1 (6 bases). Trimming took off 5 bases at V and 2 bases at J, with 16 bases between the two ends. The CDR3 length is 15 residues. From germline, CDR1 is SGHVS and CDR2 FNYEAQ. CDR3 DNA sequence: TGTGCCAGCAGCCCGAATCAGGGGTCCCCCTACGAGCAGTACTTC. It specifies CASSPNQGSPYEQYF. The full variable domain, completed using reference TRBV7-6 and TRBJ2-7, is GAGVSQSPRYKVTKRGQDVALRCDPISGHVSLYWYRQALGQGPEFLTYFNYEAQQDKSGLPNDRFSAERPEGSISTLTIQRTEQRDSAMYRCASSPNQGSPYEQYFGPGTRLTVT.

The chain recombines TRBV6-6 with TRBJ1-5, with D unclear. Per the germline V gene, CDR1 is MNHNY and CDR2 is SVGAGI (reference sequence). This CDR3 spans 14 amino acids. The V gene lost 2 bases and the J gene lost 1 base, with 6 bases spanning the gap. In DNA form, the CDR3 reads TGTGCCAGCAGTTACCCTGGGAGCAATCAGCCCCAGCATTTT. This codes for CASSYPGSNQPQHF.

The chain couples TRBV2 to TRBJ2-6; 7 nucleotides align to TRBD1. The CDR3 contains 14 residues. The V gene's germline CDR1 is SNHLY and CDR2 FYNNEI. With 8 bases clipped from V and 2 bases from J, the junction kept 3 bases outside the gene matches. CDR3 sequence: CASPTGTGANVLTF. DNA of the CDR3: TGTGCCAGCCCGACAGGGACTGGGGCCAACGTCCTGACTTTC.

This clonotype appeared a few times. This CDR3 is CASSEVGKMNTEAFF. The CDR3 DNA reads TGTGCCAGCAGTGAAGTGGGCAAAATGAACACTGAAGCTTTCTTT. The V and J genes are TRBV25-1 and TRBJ1-1; no definite D call. Looked up from germline, CDR1 is MGHDK and CDR2 is SYGVNS. The V and J ends lost 2 bases and 0 bases respectively, with 10 bases between them. The CDR3 has 15 amino acids.

This clonotype has a handful of counts. J is TRBJ1-6 and V is TRBV12-3 or TRBV12-4; 7 positions agree with TRBD1. The V gene end was trimmed by 7 bases and the J gene end by 7 bases; junction bases not matched to a gene: 4. This CDR3 has 13 residues. This CDR3 reads CASNPGQNSPLHF. The CDR3, as DNA: TGTGCCAGCAATCCGGGACAGAATTCACCCCTCCACTTT.

This clonotype turned up a few times. The chain employs TRBV7-8 and TRBJ1-1; weak D call: TRBD1 (5 bases). V was trimmed by 2 bases and J by 3 bases, leaving 10 bases between them. The CDR3 runs 14 residues. From germline, CDR1 is SGHVS and CDR2 FQNEAQ. CDR3 region: CASSLFGGDTEAFF. As DNA, the CDR3 is TGTGCCAGCAGCTTATTCGGGGGGGACACTGAAGCTTTCTTT.

This chain connects TRBV13 to TRBJ2-3; weak D call: TRBD2 (6 bases). Per germline, CDR1 PRHDT and CDR2 FYEKMQ (reference sequence). V was trimmed by 1 base and J by 4 bases, leaving 15 bases between them. CDR3 length: 16 amino acids. The CDR3 region has the DNA TGTGCCAGCAGCTTAGCTGCGGGACGGCCTTCAGATACGCAGTATTTT. Translating gives CASSLAAGRPSDTQYF.

The chain is built from TRBV7-4 and TRBJ2-5; 14 positions agree with TRBD2. The germline V gene encodes CDR1 SGHVT and CDR2 SQSDAQ. V lost 5 bases and J lost 5; bases outside the gene matches: 13. The CDR3 is made up of 18 amino acids. Here the CDR3 DNA reads TGTGCCAGCAGCGAGTCGGGACTAGCGGGAGTTCGACTTGAGACCCAGTACTTC. Protein product: CASSESGLAGVRLETQYF.

This clonotype occurred many times. The chain carries TRBV2 and TRBJ2-2; no firm D call. The V gene lost 5 bases and the J gene lost 8 bases, with 9 bases spanning the gap. The CDR3 loop spans 12 amino acids. The germline CDR1 and CDR2 sequences are SNHLY and FYNNEI. CDR3: CASSWATGELFF. The CDR3 DNA is TGTGCCAGCAGTTGGGCCACTGGGGAGCTGTTTTTT.

The chain carries TRBV7-9 and TRBJ1-1; perhaps TRBD1 as D (5 bases). The germline V gene encodes CDR1 SEHNR and CDR2 FQNEAQ (reference sequence). The CDR3 spans 14 residues. V shed 3 bases and J shed 4 bases, with 12 bases lying between them. The CDR3 nucleotides are TGTGCCAGCAGCTTGACCCAGGGTGGCACTGAAGCTTTCTTT. This sequence encodes CASSLTQGGTEAFF.

This clonotype was detected only a few times. The chain couples TRBV7-9 to TRBJ2-3; weak D call: TRBD2 (6 bases). Trimming cost V 5 bases and J 1 base, with 16 bases left between them. The germline CDR1 and CDR2 sequences are SEHNR and FQNEAQ (reference sequence). CDR3 length equals 16 residues. In DNA, the CDR3 is TGTGCCAGCAGCCCGGGACTCACCGCCCGCACAGATACGCAGTATTTT. The encoded protein is CASSPGLTARTDTQYF.

In its sample, this clonotype was seen a few times. The rearrangement joins TRBV7-9 to TRBJ2-3; D is possibly TRBD2 (6 bases). This CDR3 is built from 15 residues. Germline V gene sequence: CDR1 SEHNR, CDR2 FQNEAQ (reference sequence). V lost 5 bases and J lost 4, with 16 bases in between. CDR3 in DNA: TGTGCCAGCAGCCCCCTCGGCGGGGAAGCAGATACGCAGTATTTT. It encodes CASSPLGGEADTQYF.

This clonotype was seen more than once but under ten times. V is TRBV7-8 and J is TRBJ2-2, with 13 bases matching TRBD2. V was pared by 6 bases and J by 2 bases, with 6 bases of the junction left unmatched. The CDR3 length is 17 residues. Germline V gene data show CDR1 as SGHVS and CDR2 as FQNEAQ. The CDR3: CASSKPGLAGNTGELFF. CDR3 nucleotide sequence: TGTGCCAGCAGTAAACCGGGACTAGCGGGAAACACCGGGGAGCTGTTTTTT.

This clonotype was detected a few times. The chain links TRBV4-3 to TRBJ2-1; 8 bases are shared with TRBD2. The CDR3 covers 16 residues. Germline trimming cut 0 bases from V and 6 bases from J; bases unmatched to any gene: 7. Germline CDR1 and CDR2: LGHNA and YSLEER. As DNA, the CDR3 is TGCGCCAGCAGCCAAGAAGCGCGGGAGGTTGGCAATGAGCAGTTCTTC. It translates to CASSQEAREVGNEQFF.

V and J are TRBV30 and TRBJ2-1, with unresolved D. Germline CDR1 GTSNPN, CDR2 SVGIG (reference sequence). The CDR3 is 15 residues long. V lost 4 bases to trimming and J lost 4 bases, with 17 bases between them. Here the CDR3 reads CAWTEDGPQYNEQFF. CDR3 nucleotide sequence: TGTGCCTGGACCGAAGACGGTCCCCAATACAATGAGCAGTTCTTC.

In this sample, this clonotype turned up a few times. The chain uses TRBV29-1 and TRBJ2-3; maybe TRBD2 (5 bases). Trimming shortened V by 2 bases and J by 0 bases, and 12 bases separated the two germline ends. This CDR3 comprises 15 residues. Germline loops: CDR1 SQVTM, CDR2 ANQGSEA. The DNA of the CDR3 is TGCAGCGTTGAAAGATTGGCGGGTAGCACAGATACGCAGTATTTT. Translated: CSVERLAGSTDTQYF.

This clonotype has at least ten counts. The rearrangement links TRBV7-3 to TRBJ2-5; D gene unclear. Germline assignment: CDR1 SGHTA and CDR2 FQGTGA. Trimming removed 3 bases from V and 0 bases from J, with 2 bases in between. The CDR3 sequence is 12 residues long. The CDR3: CASSLYQETQYF. The CDR3 DNA reads TGTGCCAGCAGCTTGTACCAAGAGACCCAGTACTTC.

The table lists this clonotype with a few counts. The chain employs TRBV7-6 and TRBJ1-2; D remains ambiguous. The germline gives CDR1 SGHVS, CDR2 FNYEAQ. This CDR3 comprises 14 residues. The germline V and J ends were trimmed by 1 base and 4 bases, with 10 bases remaining between them. CDR3 nucleotides: TGTGCCAGCAGCTTAGGGCCAGGACTCTATGGCTACACCTTC. This sequence encodes CASSLGPGLYGYTF. Together with reference TRBV7-6 and TRBJ1-2, the CDR3 gives the full variable domain: GAGVSQSPRYKVTKRGQDVALRCDPISGHVSLYWYRQALGQGPEFLTYFNYEAQQDKSGLPNDRFSAERPEGSISTLTIQRTEQRDSAMYRCASSLGPGLYGYTFGSGTRLTVV.

This sequence joins TRBV24-1 and TRBJ1-5; no definite D call. V gave up 6 bases and J gave up 0 bases, with 8 bases separating them. CDR3 length equals 14 residues. The germline gives CDR1 KGHDR, CDR2 SFDVKD. CDR3 loop: CATSPYSSNQPQHF. As DNA, the CDR3 is TGTGCCACCAGTCCCTACAGTAGCAATCAGCCCCAGCATTTT.

The chain employs TRBV5-1 and TRBJ1-3; 12 nucleotides align to TRBD1. Germline V gene lookup returns CDR1 SGHRS and CDR2 YFSETQ. This CDR3 comprises 15 residues. V lost 4 bases to trimming and J lost 4 bases; unmatched junction nucleotides: 3. DNA of the CDR3: TGCGCCAGCAGCGTGGGACAGGGGGCCGGAAACACCATATATTTT. Its translation is CASSVGQGAGNTIYF.

This clonotype was seen more than once but under ten times. The J gene is TRBJ1-1, the V gene TRBV7-6; D is ambiguous. V dropped 4 bases and J dropped 0 bases, with 15 bases sitting between them. There are 16 residues in the CDR3. From germline, CDR1 is SGHVS and CDR2 FNYEAQ. The CDR3 DNA reads as TGTGCCAGCAGCTCGTTCGGAACGGTTCTGAACACTGAAGCTTTCTTT. It specifies CASSSFGTVLNTEAFF. Drawing the rest from reference TRBV7-6 and TRBJ1-1, the complete variable domain is GAGVSQSPRYKVTKRGQDVALRCDPISGHVSLYWYRQALGQGPEFLTYFNYEAQQDKSGLPNDRFSAERPEGSISTLTIQRTEQRDSAMYRCASSSFGTVLNTEAFFGQGTRLTVV.

The chain couples TRBV5-1 to TRBJ2-7, with D possibly being TRBD1 (6 bases). Trimming cost V 0 bases and J 3 bases, with 13 bases left between them. This CDR3 comprises 15 residues. Germline V gene data show CDR1 as SGHRS and CDR2 as YFSETQ. The DNA for the CDR3 is TGCGCCAGCAGCTTGGGAGCCGTGGACAGCTACGAGCAGTACTTC. This codes for CASSLGAVDSYEQYF.

V gene TRBV27 combines with J gene TRBJ1-1, with 7 bases fitting TRBD1. Germline values: CDR1 MNHEY, CDR2 SMNVEV (reference sequence). After removal of 6 bases from V and 5 bases from J, the junction contained 9 bases not matched to a gene. The CDR3 is made up of 14 amino acids. The CDR3 sequence: CASSPTGTRTEAFF. For the CDR3, the DNA is TGTGCCAGCAGCCCGACAGGGACGAGGACTGAAGCTTTCTTT.

This chain uses TRBV30 with TRBJ1-1, with TRBD1 matching over 10 bases. Germline V gene lookup returns CDR1 GTSNPN and CDR2 SVGIG (reference sequence). V lost 4 bases and J lost 3; bases outside the gene matches: 20. CDR3 length equals 19 residues. DNA for the CDR3: TGTGCCTGGATGCCGGGACAGGGGCGGTGGGGCCTGGGGGACACTGAAGCTTTCTTT. Translation: CAWMPGQGRWGLGDTEAFF.

This rearrangement joins TRBV19 to TRBJ1-1; TRBD1 aligns across 9 bases. The CDR3 has 17 amino acids. Trimming removed 5 bases from V and 6 bases from J; junction bases left unmatched: 16. Germline CDR1 is LNHDA and CDR2 is SQIVND (reference sequence). This CDR3 reads CASSAPGQGWVTAEAFF. CDR3 nucleotide sequence: TGTGCCAGTAGTGCCCCGGGACAGGGATGGGTTACAGCTGAAGCTTTCTTT.

The rearrangement links TRBV19 to TRBJ2-7; TRBD1 aligns across 7 bases. Germline CDR1 LNHDA, CDR2 SQIVND (reference sequence). This CDR3 is 13 amino acids long. V was clipped by 2 bases and J by 4 bases; unmatched bases: 2. This CDR3 reads CASSINRGYEQYF. CDR3 coding DNA: TGTGCCAGTAGTATAAACAGGGGTTACGAGCAGTACTTC.

The V gene is TRBV9, the J gene TRBJ1-2, with 7 positions matching TRBD1. Unmatched junction bases numbered 8, after V lost 4 bases and J lost 5 bases. The germline CDR1 and CDR2 sequences are SGDLS and YYNGEE. The CDR3 length is 14 residues. Here the CDR3 DNA reads TGTGCCAGCAGCCCGACAGGGAATGCGTATGGCTACACCTTC. Translation gives CASSPTGNAYGYTF. The variable domain in full, with the rest retrieved from reference TRBV9 and TRBJ1-2, is DSGVTQTPKHLITATGQRVTLRCSPRSGDLSVYWYQQSLDQGLQFLIQYYNGEERAKGNILERFSAQQFPDLHSELNLSSLELGDSALYFCASSPTGNAYGYTFGSGTRLTVV.

This clonotype was seen more than once but under ten times. This chain uses TRBV15 with TRBJ2-7; maybe TRBD1 (5 bases). The CDR3 is 17 residues long. Germline V gene data show CDR1 as LNHNV and CDR2 as YYDKDF (reference sequence). Trimming removed 0 bases at V and 3 bases at J, with 18 bases between. CDR3 amino acids: CATSRDKHRGKGYEQYF. As DNA, the CDR3 is TGTGCCACCAGCAGAGATAAACATAGGGGTAAGGGCTACGAGCAGTACTTC.

This clonotype was recorded a few times. CDR3 amino acids: CASSLAPGKVTEAFF. The CDR3 DNA reads TGTGCCAGCAGCTTGGCTCCGGGTAAGGTCACTGAAGCTTTCTTT. This chain uses TRBV5-8 with TRBJ1-1, with D unclear. There are 15 residues in the CDR3. Germline V gene lookup returns CDR1 SGHTS and CDR2 YDEGEE. With 0 bases removed from V and 4 bases from J, the gap between germline ends came to 13 bases.

This clonotype was observed a few times. V gene TRBV27 combines with J gene TRBJ2-3, with D uncertain. Germline CDR1 is MNHEY and CDR2 is SMNVEV (reference sequence). The V end lost 2 bases, the J end lost 2 bases, and 14 bases lay between the germline ends. This CDR3 comprises 16 residues. DNA of the CDR3: TGTGCCAGCAGTTTAGGGTCGTCCGCCCTCACAGATACGCAGTATTTT. This codes for CASSLGSSALTDTQYF.

This clonotype was counted a few times. The CDR3 sequence: CASSIRLAGGDGELFF. The CDR3 region has the DNA TGTGCCAGCAGTATCAGACTAGCGGGAGGCGACGGGGAGCTGTTTTTT. This sequence joins TRBV12-3 or TRBV12-4 and TRBJ2-2; 13 positions match TRBD2. The CDR3 spans 16 residues. Losses at the gene ends were 5 bases for V and 7 bases for J; bases not matched to a gene: 7.

The rearrangement joins TRBV27 to TRBJ1-6; a weak D match, TRBD1 (5 bases). V gave up 6 bases and J gave up 9 bases, with 15 bases separating them. The CDR3 loop spans 14 amino acids. CDR1 MNHEY and CDR2 SMNVEV come from the germline V gene (reference sequence). The CDR3 loop is CASSWAGFGSPLHF. Written as DNA, the CDR3 is TGTGCCAGCAGCTGGGCAGGGTTTGGTTCACCCCTCCACTTT.